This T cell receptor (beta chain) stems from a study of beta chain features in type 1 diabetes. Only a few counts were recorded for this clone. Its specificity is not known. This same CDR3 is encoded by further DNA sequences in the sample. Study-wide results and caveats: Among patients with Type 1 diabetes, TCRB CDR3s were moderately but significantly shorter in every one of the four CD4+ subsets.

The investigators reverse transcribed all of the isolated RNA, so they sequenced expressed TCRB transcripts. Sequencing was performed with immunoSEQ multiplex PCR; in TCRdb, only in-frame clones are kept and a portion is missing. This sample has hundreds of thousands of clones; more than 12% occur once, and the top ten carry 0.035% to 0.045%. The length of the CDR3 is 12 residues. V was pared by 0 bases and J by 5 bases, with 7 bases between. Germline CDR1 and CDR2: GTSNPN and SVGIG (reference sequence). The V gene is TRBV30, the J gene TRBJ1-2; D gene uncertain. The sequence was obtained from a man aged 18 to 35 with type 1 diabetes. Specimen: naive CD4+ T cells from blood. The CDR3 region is CAWSVGQYGYTF. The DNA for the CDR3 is TGTGCCTGGAGTGTAGGGCAGTATGGCTACACCTTC.